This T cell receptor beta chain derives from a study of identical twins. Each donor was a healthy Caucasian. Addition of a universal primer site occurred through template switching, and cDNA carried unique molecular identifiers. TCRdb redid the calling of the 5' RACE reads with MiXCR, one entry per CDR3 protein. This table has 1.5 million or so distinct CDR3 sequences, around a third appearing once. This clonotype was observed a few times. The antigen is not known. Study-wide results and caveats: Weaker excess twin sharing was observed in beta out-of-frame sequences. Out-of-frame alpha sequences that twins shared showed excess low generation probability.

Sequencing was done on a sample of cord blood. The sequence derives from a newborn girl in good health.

DNA for the CDR3: TGTGCCAGCAGTTTAGGGGGTAGCGGGAGGAGTTATGAGCAGTTCTTC. Its protein is CASSLGGSGRSYEQFF. The chain joins TRBV12-3 or TRBV12-4 to TRBJ2-1, with 10 bases lining up with TRBD2. This CDR3 has 16 residues. J was trimmed by 8 bases and V by 1 base; bases with no gene match: 8.